These 18 T cell receptor beta chains share one sample of origin, sequenced in a study of vaccination effects on CD4 cells after COVID-19. Sequencing used immunoSEQ multiplex PCR; TCRdb keeps in-frame clones, though not all of them. The sample lists approximately 70,000 clones, 80% to 85% occurring once. Antigen-specific CD4+ T cells were expanded (with viral peptide pools) by the ViraFEST assay ahead of sequencing. Scientists isolated CD4+ T cells after a roughly 10-day culture period ended. Participants received two doses of either the BNT162b2 or mRNA-1273 vaccine. The antigens for these receptors are not known. The sequences come from CD4+ T cells from PBMCs cultured with HCoV-229E spike peptides, collected after COVID-19 vaccination. The receptors here all came from a human donor who received a COVID-19 vaccine.

The V gene is TRBV2, the J gene TRBJ2-7, with 10 nucleotides matching TRBD1. CDR1 and CDR2 (germline): SNHLY, FYNNEI. With 3 bases clipped from V and 6 bases from J, the junction kept 26 bases outside the gene matches. This CDR3 contains 21 residues. In nucleotides, the CDR3 is TGTGCCAGCAGTGAGAGGATCGAGTGGGGACAGGGGCGAATGGGGCGCTTCGAGCAGTACGTC. Its translation is CASSERIEWGQGRMGRFEQYV.

The V and J genes are TRBV6-6 and TRBJ2-2; no firm D call. Trimming stripped 5 bases from V and 2 bases from J, with 6 bases between. This CDR3 contains 13 residues. Germline V gene sequence: CDR1 MNHNY, CDR2 SVGAGI (reference sequence). The CDR3 sequence: CASSPANTGELFF. The DNA for the CDR3 is TGTGCCAGCAGTCCAGCCAACACCGGGGAGCTGTTTTTT.

The chain carries TRBV14 and TRBJ2-5; possible D gene TRBD1, 5 bases. V was cut by 1 base and J by 0 bases, with 9 bases left in between. This CDR3 contains 15 residues. Germline CDR1 and CDR2: SGHDN and FVKESK. The CDR3 here is CASSQGGLDQETQYF. For the CDR3, the DNA is TGTGCCAGCAGCCAAGGGGGCCTGGACCAAGAGACCCAGTACTTC.

This clone showed up just a few times. The DNA of the CDR3 is TGCGCCAGCAGCTTGGGTTGGTCAGCCCAAGAGACCCAGTACTTC. The encoded protein is CASSLGWSAQETQYF. The chain recombines TRBV5-1 with TRBJ2-5, with unresolved D. Germline V CDR1 and CDR2: SGHRS, YFSETQ. V lost 0 bases and J lost 1, with 10 bases in between. The CDR3 extends over 15 amino acids.

The chain carries TRBV7-8 and TRBJ2-5; 9 bases agree with TRBD1. Trimming cost V 6 bases and J 3 bases; bases outside gene matches: 5. Germline values: CDR1 SGHVS, CDR2 FQNEAQ. This CDR3 comprises 14 residues. CDR3: CASRLRTGEETQYF. The DNA for the CDR3 is TGTGCCAGCAGACTCCGGACAGGGGAAGAGACCCAGTACTTC. Full variable domain (outside the CDR3, taken from reference TRBV7-8 and TRBJ2-5): GAGVSQSPRYKVAKRGQDVALRCDPISGHVSLFWYQQALGQGPEFLTYFQNEAQLDKSGLPSDRFFAERPEGSVSTLKIQRTQQEDSAVYLCASRLRTGEETQYFGPGTRLLVL.

This sequence joins TRBV6-4 and TRBJ1-6; tentative D call: TRBD1 (6 bases). The CDR3 extends over 14 amino acids. Germline lookup yields CDR1 MRHNA and CDR2 SNTAGT. Trimming shortened V by 6 bases and J by 5 bases, and 11 bases separated the two germline ends. CDR3 in amino acids: CASSQTGDNSPLHF. In nucleotides, the CDR3 is TGTGCCAGCAGCCAGACAGGAGATAATTCACCCCTCCACTTT.

This clone was seen only a few times. This chain connects TRBV2 to TRBJ2-2; D ambiguous. Germline CDR1 and CDR2: SNHLY and FYNNEI. Trimming shortened V by 6 bases and J by 2 bases, and 4 bases separated the two germline ends. The CDR3 loop spans 12 amino acids. The CDR3 DNA is TGTGCCAGCAGCGATAACACCGGGGAGCTGTTTTTT. Residues: CASSDNTGELFF.

V and J are TRBV7-2 and TRBJ2-7, with D unresolved. The germline CDR1 and CDR2 sequences are SGHTA and FQGNSA. The CDR3 contains 15 residues. The germline V and J ends were trimmed by 0 bases and 0 bases, with 9 bases remaining between them. The CDR3 spells CASSLALDTSYEQYV. The CDR3 bases are TGTGCCAGCAGCTTAGCGCTCGACACCTCCTACGAGCAGTACGTC.

The chain joins TRBV5-6 to TRBJ2-3, with unresolved D. The CDR3 sequence is 12 residues long. The V gene lost 2 bases and the J gene lost 7 bases, with 8 bases spanning the gap. Germline V gene sequence: CDR1 SGHDT, CDR2 YYEEEE. The CDR3 region has the DNA TGTGCCAGCAGCTTACAGCTTTATACGCAGTATTTT. Amino acid sequence: CASSLQLYTQYF.

This rearrangement joins TRBV7-2 to TRBJ2-5, with D perhaps TRBD1 or TRBD2 (6 bases each). The length of the CDR3 is 15 residues. The V gene's germline CDR1 is SGHTA and CDR2 FQGNSA. Trimming took 5 bases from V and 5 from J, leaving 18 bases between them. For the CDR3, the DNA is TGTGCCAGCAGCCCGCGGTGGGGGGCAGAGGAGACCCAGTACTTC. Residues: CASSPRWGAEETQYF.

The chain uses TRBV5-4 and TRBJ1-2, with 9 bases lining up with TRBD1. There are 14 residues in the CDR3. The J segment lost 5 bases and the V segment lost 4 bases, leaving 6 bases of the junction unmatched. Germline V CDR1 and CDR2: SGHNT, YYREEE (reference sequence). DNA for the CDR3: TGTGCCAGCAGCACCCGACAGGGGGGGTATGGCTACACCTTC. As protein: CASSTRQGGYGYTF.

This clone came up once. This sequence joins TRBV3-1 (or the pseudogene TRBV3-2) and TRBJ2-2; the D is unclear. Germline V lookup: CDR1 LGHDT, CDR2 YNNKEL (reference sequence). The CDR3 covers 16 residues. The V gene lost 1 base and the J gene lost 4 bases, with 13 bases spanning the gap. CDR3 DNA: TGTGCCAGCAGCCAAGCGCTAGGATCGGGCACCGGGGAGCTGTTTTTT. It translates to CASSQALGSGTGELFF.

This clone was counted only a few times. V usage is TRBV9 and J usage is TRBJ2-2, with 11 bases aligning to TRBD1. Losses at the gene ends were 2 bases for V and 7 bases for J; bases not matched to a gene: 7. This CDR3 comprises 16 residues. Germline V gives CDR1 SGDLS, CDR2 YYNGEE. The CDR3 bases are TGTGCCAGCAGCGTGCAAGGGGGACAGGGGGACGGGGAGCTGTTTTTT. Translation gives CASSVQGGQGDGELFF.

The rearrangement uses TRBV29-1 and TRBJ2-5, with TRBD1 identical over 7 bases. V was clipped by 8 bases and J by 2 bases; unmatched bases: 8. The germline V gene has CDR1 SQVTM and CDR2 ANQGSEA. This CDR3 comprises 13 residues. The CDR3 nucleotides are TGCAGCTCGACCGGGACAGCACAAGAGACCCAGTACTTC. Its protein is CSSTGTAQETQYF.

The rearrangement uses TRBV7-2 and TRBJ2-3; 7 bases are shared with TRBD2. Germline V lookup: CDR1 SGHTA, CDR2 FQGNSA. The ends lost 5 bases at V and 3 bases at J; junction bases unmatched: 8. The length of the CDR3 is 15 residues. CDR3 sequence (DNA): TGTGCCAGCAGCCCAGTGGGGGGGGGTACAGATACGCAGTATTTT. Residues: CASSPVGGGTDTQYF.

This clone was counted a few times. The gene calls are TRBV10-3 and TRBJ1-5; D is ambiguous. Germline lookup yields CDR1 ENHRY and CDR2 SYGVKD. The CDR3 is 14 amino acids. The V and J ends lost 4 bases and 0 bases respectively, with 7 bases between them. CDR3 in amino acids: CAISADYSNQPQHF. CDR3 sequence (DNA): TGTGCCATCAGTGCGGACTATAGCAATCAGCCCCAGCATTTT.

The rearrangement joins TRBV12-3 or TRBV12-4 to TRBJ1-2; D unresolved. V shed 4 bases and J shed 4 bases, with 7 bases lying between them. This CDR3 spans 12 amino acids. This CDR3 reads CASSWASYGYTF. CDR3 sequence (DNA): TGTGCCAGCAGTTGGGCTAGCTATGGCTACACCTTC.

The chain links TRBV6-5 to TRBJ1-2; 9 bases map to TRBD1. The germline V gene encodes CDR1 MNHEY and CDR2 SVGAGI. The V gene end was trimmed by 5 bases and the J gene end by 4 bases; junction bases not matched to a gene: 8. The CDR3 loop spans 15 amino acids. The CDR3 region is CASSTTGQGGYGYTF. The CDR3 coding sequence is TGTGCCAGCAGTACCACGGGACAGGGCGGCTATGGCTACACCTTC.